This TCR beta chain was found in a study of cytomegalovirus exposure and HLA in healthy donors. The wider study: HLA-typed donors were the source of about 85 million unique TCRs held in an early data release. Findings of the study overall: Reportedly, HLA-A and HLA-B alleles of most subjects were accurately predicted from TCR beta. 16,951 TCR beta sequences were associated with HLA alleles at 0.05 false discovery rate in a later analysis.

The CDR3 has 17 residues. Germline V CDR1 and CDR2: SGDLS, YYNGEE. A multiplex PCR was run with 60 Vbeta primers and 13 Jbeta primers. Libraries were prepared by immunoSEQ multiplex PCR; TCRdb keeps only in-frame clonotypes and omits some of them. The sample records approximately 130,000 clones, roughly 80% being singletons. As to this clone: The antigen is undetermined. Germline and junction disagree at one end, which may indicate a read error.

This TCR derives from a woman aged 35 to 49 in good health and CMV-seronegative. Source material: PBMCs. The chain combines TRBV9 with TRBJ2-6; a weak D match, TRBD1 (5 bases). In DNA form, the CDR3 reads TGTGCCAGCAGTTACCCCTACAGGACCTCTGGGGCCAACGGCCTGACTTTC. Protein product: CASSYPYRTSGANGLTF. The full variable domain, with the rest looked up from reference TRBV9 and TRBJ2-6, is DSGVTQTPKHLITATGQRVTLRCSPRSGDLSVYWYQQSLDQGLQFLIQYYNGEERAKGNILERFSAQQFPDLHSELNLSSLELGDSALYFCASSYPYRTSGANGLTFGAGSRLTVL.